This T cell receptor beta chain derives from a study of beta chain features in type 1 diabetes. Findings and caveats of the study: PCR could preferentially amplify shorter templates, alike in patients and controls.

Regarding this clone: The antigen is not known.

As every portion of the isolated RNA was reverse transcribed, the sequencing read expressed TCRB transcripts. This table comes from immunoSEQ multiplex PCR, and its TCRdb copy is limited to in-frame clones, with some not included. The sample records 120,000 to 150,000 clones, under 60% being singletons. The ends were cut back, 5 bases at V and 8 bases at J, with 15 bases in the middle. The CDR3 is made up of 13 amino acids. Germline V gene sequence: CDR1 MNHEY, CDR2 SVGAGI. What was sequenced was Tregs from blood. The receptor comes from a man between 18 and 35 years old in good health. This sequence joins TRBV6-5 and TRBJ1-2; no definite D call. The CDR3 nucleotides are TGTGCCAGCAGTGGGAGAGGAACCGGGGGCTACACCTTC. It is translated as CASSGRGTGGYTF.